The source of this TCR beta chain is a study of T-cell reconstitution after alpha-beta-depleted transplantation in children. The TCRbeta library was prepared with unique molecular identifiers. TCRdb redid the calling of the PCR reads with MiXCR, one entry per CDR3 protein. Of 780,000 or so distinct CDR3 sequences in the sample, 15% to 20% were seen once. V was shortened by 4 bases and J by 2 bases, with 14 bases between the two germline ends. The CDR3 has 16 amino acids. CDR1 KGHDR and CDR2 SFDVKD come from the germline V gene. This clonotype originated in a male patient younger than 18 who had a stem cell transplant for acute lymphoblastic leukemia, so the T cells may come from the graft donor. The specimen was PBMCs, mostly from graft donor cells, collected 360 days after TCRalphabeta/CD19-depleted stem cell transplant. The gene calls are TRBV24-1 and TRBJ2-1; D could derive from TRBD1 or TRBD2 (7 bases each). The CDR3: CATSDATGRAYNEQFF. Written as DNA, the CDR3 is TGTGCCACCAGTGACGCGACAGGGAGGGCCTACAATGAGCAGTTCTTC.